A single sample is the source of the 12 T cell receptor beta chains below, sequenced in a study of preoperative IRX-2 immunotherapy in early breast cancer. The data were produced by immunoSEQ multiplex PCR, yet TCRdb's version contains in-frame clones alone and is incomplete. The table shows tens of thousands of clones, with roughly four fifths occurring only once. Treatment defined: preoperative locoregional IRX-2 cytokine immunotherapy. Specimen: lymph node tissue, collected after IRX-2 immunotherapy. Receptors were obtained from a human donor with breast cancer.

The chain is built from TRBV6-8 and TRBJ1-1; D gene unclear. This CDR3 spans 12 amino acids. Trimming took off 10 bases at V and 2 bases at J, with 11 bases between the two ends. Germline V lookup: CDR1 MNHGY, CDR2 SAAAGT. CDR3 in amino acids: CAISGPNTEAFF. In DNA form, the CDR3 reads TGTGCCATCAGCGGACCTAACACTGAAGCTTTCTTT.

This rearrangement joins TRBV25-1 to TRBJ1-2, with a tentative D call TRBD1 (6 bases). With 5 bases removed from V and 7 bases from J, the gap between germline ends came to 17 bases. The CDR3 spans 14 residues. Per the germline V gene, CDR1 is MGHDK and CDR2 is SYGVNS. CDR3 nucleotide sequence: TGTGCCAGCAGTCCTTTGCAGGGGAGGATTGGCTACACCTTC. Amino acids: CASSPLQGRIGYTF.

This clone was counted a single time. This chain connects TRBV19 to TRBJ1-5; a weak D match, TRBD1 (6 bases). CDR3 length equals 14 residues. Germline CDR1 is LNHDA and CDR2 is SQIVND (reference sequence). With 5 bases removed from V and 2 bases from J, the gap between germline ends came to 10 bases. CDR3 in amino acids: CASSGDIGNQPQHF. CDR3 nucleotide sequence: TGTGCCAGTAGTGGGGACATTGGCAATCAGCCCCAGCATTTT.

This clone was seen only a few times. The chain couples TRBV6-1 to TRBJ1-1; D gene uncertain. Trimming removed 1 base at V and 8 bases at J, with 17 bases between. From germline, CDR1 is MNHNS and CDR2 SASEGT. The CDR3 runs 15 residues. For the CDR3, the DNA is TGTGCCAGCAGTGAAGTCCGGACGGCCGTCGGGGAAGCTTTCTTT. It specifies CASSEVRTAVGEAFF.

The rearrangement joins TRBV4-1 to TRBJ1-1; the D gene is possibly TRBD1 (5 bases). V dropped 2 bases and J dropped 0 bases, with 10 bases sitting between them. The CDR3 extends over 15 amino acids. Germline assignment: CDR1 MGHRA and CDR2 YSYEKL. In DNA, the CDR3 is TGCGCCAGCAGCCAATCGACAGCCCTGAACACTGAAGCTTTCTTT. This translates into CASSQSTALNTEAFF.

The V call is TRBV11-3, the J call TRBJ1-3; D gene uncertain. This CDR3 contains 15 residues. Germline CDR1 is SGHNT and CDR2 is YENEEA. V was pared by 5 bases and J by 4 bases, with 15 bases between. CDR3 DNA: TGTGCCAGCAGCATCGCACCCCCGACAGGAAACACCATATATTTT. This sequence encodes CASSIAPPTGNTIYF.

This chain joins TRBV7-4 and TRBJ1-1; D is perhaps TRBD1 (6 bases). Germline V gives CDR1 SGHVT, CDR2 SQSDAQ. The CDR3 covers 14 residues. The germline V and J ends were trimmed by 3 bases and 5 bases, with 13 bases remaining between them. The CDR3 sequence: CASSFTQGETEAFF. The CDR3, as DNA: TGTGCCAGCAGCTTCACACAGGGAGAAACTGAAGCTTTCTTT.

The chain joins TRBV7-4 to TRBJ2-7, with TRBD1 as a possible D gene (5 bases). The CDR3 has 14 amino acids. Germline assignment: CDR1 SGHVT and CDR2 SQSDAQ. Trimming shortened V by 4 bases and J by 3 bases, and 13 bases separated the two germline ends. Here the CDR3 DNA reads TGTGCCAGCAGCTCTGCAGGGTTTGACTACGAGCAGTACTTC. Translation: CASSSAGFDYEQYF.

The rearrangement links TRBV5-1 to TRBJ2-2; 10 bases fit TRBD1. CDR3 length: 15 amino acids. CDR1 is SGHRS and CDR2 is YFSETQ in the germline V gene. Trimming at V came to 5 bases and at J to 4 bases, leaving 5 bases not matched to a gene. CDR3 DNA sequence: TGCGCCAGCAGGTTGACAGGGGGCGTCACCGGGGAGCTGTTTTTT. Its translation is CASRLTGGVTGELFF.

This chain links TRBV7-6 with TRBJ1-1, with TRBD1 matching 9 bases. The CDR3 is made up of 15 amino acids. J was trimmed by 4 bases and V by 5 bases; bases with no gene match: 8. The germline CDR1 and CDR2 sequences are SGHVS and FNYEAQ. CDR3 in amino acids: CASSAYRGRSTEAFF. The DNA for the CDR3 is TGTGCCAGCAGCGCCTACAGGGGGCGCAGCACTGAAGCTTTCTTT. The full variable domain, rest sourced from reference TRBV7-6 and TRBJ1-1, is GAGVSQSPRYKVTKRGQDVALRCDPISGHVSLYWYRQALGQGPEFLTYFNYEAQQDKSGLPNDRFSAERPEGSISTLTIQRTEQRDSAMYRCASSAYRGRSTEAFFGQGTRLTVV.

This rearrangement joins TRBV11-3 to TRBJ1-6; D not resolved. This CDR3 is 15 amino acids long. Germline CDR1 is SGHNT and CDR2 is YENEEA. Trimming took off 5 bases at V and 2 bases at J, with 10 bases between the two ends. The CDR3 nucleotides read TGTGCCAGCAGCGTAGGAGCAGCCTATAATTCACCCCTCCACTTT. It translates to CASSVGAAYNSPLHF.

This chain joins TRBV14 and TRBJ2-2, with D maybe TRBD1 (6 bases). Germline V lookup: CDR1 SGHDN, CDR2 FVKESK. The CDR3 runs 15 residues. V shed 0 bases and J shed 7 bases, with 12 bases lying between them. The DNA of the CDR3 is TGTGCCAGCAGCCAAGAGGCCAGGGGCGGCGGGGAGCTGTTTTTT. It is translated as CASSQEARGGGELFF. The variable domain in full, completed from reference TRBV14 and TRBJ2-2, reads EAGVTQFPSHSVIEKGQTVTLRCDPISGHDNLYWYRRVMGKEIKFLLHFVKESKQDESGMPNNRFLAERTGGTYSTLKVQPAELEDSGVYFCASSQEARGGGELFFGEGSRLTVL.